The clone carrying this TCR beta chain has at least ten counts. Its specificity is not known. CDR3 length: 15 residues. V trimming: 5 bases; J trimming: 5 bases; junction bases outside the gene matches: 15. The germline V gene encodes CDR1 DFQATT and CDR2 SNEGSKA (reference sequence). The data were taken from a study of identical twins. TCRdb re-analysed the 5' RACE reads in MiXCR, keeping a single row per CDR3 protein. Here the sample spans around 690,000 distinct CDR3 sequences, over 20% being singletons. Study results and caveats: In zero-insertion analyses, partial confounding could arise from invariant MAIT and iNKT cells.

These data were also reused for a study on T cells expressing NK-cell markers. That investigation notes: Sorted CD3+CD56-NKG2C+, CD3+CD56+NKG2C- and CD3+CD56+NKG2C+ T cells were the source of the TCR beta repertoires. The dominant NKG2C+ clonotypes represented about 1.0-8% of CD8+ T cells in over 5 donors. In several donors, dominant clonotypes made up roughly 25-60.1% of CD3+CD56-NKG2C+ cells.

The TCR comes from a young woman in good health. The sequencing sample was made of PBMCs. The chain couples TRBV20-1 to TRBJ2-7; TRBD2 agrees at 7 bases. The CDR3, as DNA: TGCAGTGCTCACAAAACCGGGAGGCACGTCAACGAGCAGTACTTC. Amino acid sequence: CSAHKTGRHVNEQYF.